One and the same sample provided the 22 T cell receptor beta chains below, sequenced in a study of T cells after yellow fever vaccination. From the 5' RACE reads, TCRdb called clonotypes with MiXCR, one entry per CDR3 protein. This sample has roughly 150,000 distinct CDR3 sequences, with around 6.3% found just once. Source: CD4+ T cells sorted from PBMCs, taken 10 days after the yellow fever booster vaccination. Receptor source: a man aged 25-40 years who received the YFV17D yellow fever vaccine.

This clonotype occurred many times. The CDR3 reads CASSFIGQGSNIQYF. The CDR3 DNA sequence: TGCGCCAGCAGCTTTATAGGACAGGGGTCAAACATTCAGTACTTC. The genes are TRBV5-1 and TRBJ2-4, with 9 bases lining up with TRBD1. The CDR3 spans 15 residues. The germline gives CDR1 SGHRS, CDR2 YFSETQ. The trim removed 2 bases at V and 6 bases at J, leaving 6 bases unmatched.

About this clonotype: A read error may explain this, as a much larger clone is one base away. The gene calls are TRBV24-1 and TRBJ2-4; D ambiguous. This CDR3 contains 15 residues. The germline CDR1 and CDR2 sequences are KGHDR and SFDVKD. V gave up 4 bases and J gave up 4 bases, with 13 bases separating them. CDR3 nucleotide sequence: TGTGCCACCAGTGAAGTTAACAGTGTTAAAAACATTCAGTACTTC. Encoded protein: CATSEVNSVKNIQYF.

The table lists this clonotype with a few counts. Its ends do not fully match the called genes, so a read error is possible. The chain employs TRBV7-7 and TRBJ2-1; 7 bases are shared with TRBD1. Per the germline V gene, CDR1 is SSHAT and CDR2 is FNYEAQ (reference sequence). CDR3 length: 15 amino acids. The CDR3 region is CASSLDGQANNEQFF. In DNA form, the CDR3 reads TGTGCTAGCAGCTTGGATGGACAGGCGAACAATGAGCAGTTCTTC.

This clonotype has ten or more counts. The chain couples TRBV7-9 to TRBJ2-7; TRBD2 is a possible D gene (6 bases). Germline CDR1 and CDR2: SEHNR and FQNEAQ (reference sequence). The ends were cut back, 1 base at V and 1 base at J, with 8 bases in the middle. The CDR3 is made up of 14 amino acids. The CDR3 is CASSLVAGSYEQYF. CDR3 nucleotide sequence: TGTGCCAGCAGCTTAGTTGCGGGATCCTACGAGCAGTACTTC.

This clonotype was recorded many times. This chain uses TRBV6-5 with TRBJ2-7, with 7 bases that match TRBD2. This CDR3 has 16 amino acids. The germline gives CDR1 MNHEY, CDR2 SVGAGI. The V segment lost 5 bases and the J segment 0 bases; nucleotides outside the gene matches: 10. The CDR3 nucleotides are TGTGCCAGCAGTCCACCCGGGAGGCGGAGCTCCTACGAGCAGTACTTC. As protein: CASSPPGRRSSYEQYF.

The V call is TRBV7-2, the J call TRBJ2-7; 12 bases line up with TRBD1. The junction had 7 bases not matched to a gene; V was cut back by 1 base and J by 6 bases. CDR1 is SGHTA, CDR2 FQGNSA, per germline. The CDR3 is 16 amino acids. In DNA, the CDR3 is TGTGCCAGCAGCTTAGAAGGGACAGGGGGCTTTTGCGAGCAGTACTTC. This translates into CASSLEGTGGFCEQYF.

This clonotype has a count of ten or more. The chain is built from TRBV19 and TRBJ1-1; TRBD1 matches at 7 bases. The V segment lost 3 bases and the J segment 3 bases; nucleotides outside the gene matches: 1. Germline values: CDR1 LNHDA, CDR2 SQIVND (reference sequence). The CDR3 covers 13 residues. The CDR3 sequence is CASSITGDTEAFF. The CDR3 DNA reads TGTGCCAGTAGTATTACAGGGGACACTGAAGCTTTCTTT. Combining the CDR3 with reference TRBV19 and TRBJ1-1 gives the whole variable domain DGGITQSPKYLFRKEGQNVTLSCEQNLNHDAMYWYRQDPGQGLRLIYYSQIVNDFQKGDIAEGYSVSREKKESFPLTVTSAQKNPTAFYLCASSITGDTEAFFGQGTRLTVV.

The sample holds many counts of this clonotype. The chain links TRBV6-2 or TRBV6-3 to TRBJ2-1; 9 bases map to TRBD2. Trimming took 5 bases from V and 4 from J; bases not matched to a gene: 6. The CDR3 extends over 15 amino acids. Germline V lookup: CDR1 MNHEY, CDR2 SVGEGT. This CDR3 reads CASSPQRGDYNEQFF. In DNA form, the CDR3 reads TGTGCCAGCAGTCCCCAGCGGGGGGATTACAATGAGCAGTTCTTC.

This clonotype has at least ten counts. The chain employs TRBV7-2 and TRBJ2-3; 9 bases map to TRBD2. V was pared by 5 bases and J by 3 bases, with 9 bases of the junction left unmatched. The CDR3 loop spans 16 amino acids. Germline values: CDR1 SGHTA, CDR2 FQGNSA. CDR3 coding DNA: TGTGCCAGCAGCCTAATAGCGGGAGCCATAACAGATACGCAGTATTTT. It translates to CASSLIAGAITDTQYF.

This clonotype was picked up many times. CDR3 in DNA: TGTGCCAGCAGTTACCCGCTGGTCAAGTGGAAGGAAGGTCAGTACTTC. It encodes CASSYPLVKWKEGQYF. The chain joins TRBV6-2 or TRBV6-3 to TRBJ2-7; D is uncertain. The length of the CDR3 is 16 residues. The ends were cut back, 2 bases at V and 10 bases at J, with 24 bases in the middle. Germline CDR1 is MNHEY and CDR2 is SVGEGT.

This clonotype came up once. The rearrangement uses TRBV27 and TRBJ2-7; D not certain. The germline gives CDR1 MNHEY, CDR2 SMNVEV (reference sequence). This CDR3 region has 14 residues. The V gene lost 6 bases and the J gene lost 4 bases, with 16 bases spanning the gap. CDR3 loop: CASSKIALGYEQYF. The CDR3 coding sequence is TGTGCCAGCAGCAAGATAGCCTTGGGATACGAGCAGTACTTC.

The table lists this clonotype with a count of one. A much more abundant neighbour one base away suggests this may be a read error. The rearrangement links TRBV7-9 to TRBJ2-3; D is possibly TRBD2 (5 bases). From germline, CDR1 is SEHNR and CDR2 FQNEAQ (reference sequence). This CDR3 spans 15 amino acids. Trimming took 4 bases from V and 7 from J, leaving 18 bases between them. CDR3 sequence reads: CASSSAVSMKHTQYF. The CDR3 coding sequence is TGTGCCAGCAGCTCAGCGGTTAGCATGAAGCATACGCAGTATTTT. Full variable domain (outside the CDR3, taken from reference TRBV7-9 and TRBJ2-3): DTGVSQNPRHKITKRGQNVTFRCDPISEHNRLYWYRQTLGQGPEFLTYFQNEAQLEKSRLLSDRFSAERPKGSFSTLEIQRTEQGDSAMYLCASSSAVSMKHTQYFGPGTRLTVL.

The chain links TRBV6-2 or TRBV6-3 to TRBJ1-5; D remains unclear. V was cut by 7 bases and J by 0 bases, with 19 bases left in between. The CDR3 is made up of 17 amino acids. Germline V gene lookup returns CDR1 MNHEY and CDR2 SVGEGT. CDR3 sequence reads: CASTPPVGKYSNQPQHF. DNA for the CDR3: TGTGCCAGCACCCCCCCGGTGGGGAAGTATAGCAATCAGCCCCAGCATTTT.

This clonotype was seen repeatedly, ten times or more. The chain recombines TRBV27 with TRBJ1-1; the D is unclear. CDR1 MNHEY and CDR2 SMNVEV come from the germline V gene (reference sequence). V was pared by 7 bases and J by 1 base, with 13 bases between. The CDR3 spans 14 residues. In nucleotides, the CDR3 is TGTGCCAGCACCCGGGTGGGAGCGAACACTGAAGCTTTCTTT. It codes for CASTRVGANTEAFF.

The table lists this clonotype with many counts. The gene calls are TRBV29-1 and TRBJ1-2; no firm D call. Germline V gives CDR1 SQVTM, CDR2 ANQGSEA. V gave up 4 bases and J gave up 8 bases, with 14 bases separating them. CDR3 size: 12 residues. CDR3 protein: CSVVGLARGYTF. CDR3 DNA: TGCAGCGTTGTGGGTCTCGCTCGGGGCTACACCTTC.

This clonotype was observed at least ten times. The V call is TRBV5-1, the J call TRBJ2-7, with 11 nucleotides matching TRBD2. Germline trimming cut 4 bases from V and 3 bases from J; bases unmatched to any gene: 9. The CDR3 sequence is 16 residues long. Per germline, CDR1 SGHRS and CDR2 YFSETQ. Here the CDR3 DNA reads TGCGCCAGCAGCCCGGATTCGACTAGCGGGATCTACGAGCAGTACTTC. It is translated as CASSPDSTSGIYEQYF.

This clonotype was recorded at least ten times. This rearrangement joins TRBV16 to TRBJ1-5; TRBD1 matches at 9 bases. Germline V lookup: CDR1 KGHSY, CDR2 FQNENV. V lost 3 bases and J lost 6; bases outside the gene matches: 3. The CDR3 has 14 amino acids. The DNA for the CDR3 is TGTGCCAGCAGCCATACAGGGGGCGGTCAGCCCCAGCATTTT. Translating it yields CASSHTGGGQPQHF. The full variable domain, its missing parts supplied by reference TRBV16 and TRBJ1-5, is GEEVAQTPKHLVRGEGQKAKLYCAPIKGHSYVFWYQQVLKNEFKFLISFQNENVFDETGMPKERFSAKCLPNSPCSLEIQATKLEDSAVYFCASSHTGGGQPQHFGDGTRLSIL.

This clonotype was detected ten times or more. The V call is TRBV11-2, the J call TRBJ1-1; TRBD1 aligns across 7 bases. The J segment lost 8 bases and the V segment lost 5 bases, leaving 8 bases of the junction unmatched. Germline CDR1 SGHAT, CDR2 FQNNGV. This CDR3 has 13 amino acids. The CDR3 spells CASSKQGLSEAFF. The CDR3 DNA sequence: TGTGCCAGCAGCAAACAGGGGTTATCCGAAGCTTTCTTT.

This clonotype turned up a few times. The V call is TRBV18, the J call TRBJ2-7; D possibly corresponds to TRBD1 (5 bases). CDR1 KGHSH and CDR2 LQKENI come from the germline V gene. Trimming cost V 3 bases and J 3 bases, with 15 bases left between them. CDR3 length: 15 amino acids. CDR3 protein: CASSPFQGQNYEQYF. CDR3 nucleotide sequence: TGTGCCAGCTCACCGTTTCAGGGCCAAAACTACGAGCAGTACTTC.

This clonotype occurred many times. V is TRBV20-1 and J is TRBJ1-5; D not resolved. CDR3 length equals 14 residues. Trimming removed 6 bases at V and 0 bases at J, with 12 bases between. Germline V gene data show CDR1 as DFQATT and CDR2 as SNEGSKA (reference sequence). CDR3 amino acids: CSAGGQHSNQPQHF. CDR3 nucleotides: TGCAGTGCCGGAGGGCAGCATAGCAATCAGCCCCAGCATTTT.

This clonotype was observed many times. The chain uses TRBV20-1 and TRBJ2-1; 11 positions agree with TRBD2. With 6 bases clipped from V and 4 bases from J, the junction kept 5 bases outside the gene matches. This CDR3 has 14 amino acids. CDR1 and CDR2 (germline): DFQATT, SNEGSKA (reference sequence). The CDR3 nucleotides are TGCAGTGCGGCGACTAGCGGGAAATACAATGAGCAGTTCTTC. Encoded protein: CSAATSGKYNEQFF.

Many counts were recorded for this clonotype. The V call is TRBV4-3, the J call TRBJ1-2; perhaps TRBD1 as D (5 bases). With 4 bases removed from V and 7 bases from J, the gap between germline ends came to 16 bases. The CDR3 covers 14 residues. Per germline, CDR1 LGHNA and CDR2 YSLEER. The CDR3 protein is CASSPARASPGYTF. The DNA for the CDR3 is TGCGCCAGCAGCCCCGCCAGGGCCAGTCCTGGCTACACCTTC.